The source of this T cell receptor beta chain is a study of cytomegalovirus exposure and HLA in healthy donors. Findings and limits, study-wide: Later on, an analysis tied 15,000 to 20,000 TCR beta sequences to HLA alleles at 0.05 false discovery rate.

Healthy individuals who donated bone marrow served as the donors. Donors showed nominal health when sampled, although they likely had unrecorded immune exposures. Both 60 Vbeta primers and 13 Jbeta primers went into the PCR. Sequenced by immunoSEQ multiplex PCR; TCRdb stores in-frame clones only, minus some. The table lists approximately 130,000 clones, 81% of them singletons. In this sample, this clone turned up a few times. What it binds is not known. CDR3 size: 15 residues. Trimming pared 0 bases from V and 1 base from J, leaving 10 bases between. Per the germline V gene, CDR1 is SGHNT and CDR2 is YYREEE (reference sequence).

The receptor's source is a man aged 18 to 29 in good health and CMV-seronegative. V gene TRBV5-4 combines with J gene TRBJ1-1; D gene unclear. The sample comprised PBMCs. The CDR3 is CASSLEAGPNTEAFF. CDR3 bases: TGTGCCAGCAGCTTGGAGGCAGGCCCGAACACTGAAGCTTTCTTT.